This T cell receptor beta chain was identified during a study of blood T cell repertoires in COVID-19. Study at large: Material from acute and convalescent COVID-19 was sourced from the United States, Italy and Spain. T cells, B-cell-depleted T cells, or PBMCs provided the cDNA or gDNA that served as material.

This clone came up a few times. With 4 bases removed from V and 6 bases from J, the gap between germline ends came to 16 bases. CDR1 and CDR2 (germline): SNHLY, FYNNEI. CDR3 length: 15 amino acids. Original methodology: Reference gene primer amplification in the assay estimated nucleated cell counts. TCRdb's copy holds only in-frame clones and misses some; the assay was immunoSEQ multiplex PCR. V and J calls and clone size come straight from that table; D and trimming were deduced from the DNA. The data contain 200,000 to 250,000 clones, 83% of them singletons. This chain connects TRBV2 to TRBJ1-5; D might be TRBD1 (5 bases). Source material: peripheral blood. This receptor was identified in a woman between 45 and 60 years old with acute or convalescent COVID-19. This CDR3 reads CASSGPGTGGQPQHF. The CDR3 DNA sequence: TGTGCCAGCAGTGGGCCCGGGACGGGGGGTCAGCCCCAGCATTTT. The complete variable domain, with remaining parts taken from reference TRBV2 and TRBJ1-5, reads EPEVTQTPSHQVTQMGQEVILRCVPISNHLYFYWYRQILGQKVEFLVSFYNNEISEKSEIFDDQFSVERPDGSNFTLKIRSTKLEDSAMYFCASSGPGTGGQPQHFGDGTRLSIL.